Sequencing of this TCR beta chain was carried out in a study of PD-1 blockade in classical Hodgkin lymphoma. General study findings and limits: Compared with baseline, CD4+ but not CD8+ TCR diversity had risen significantly by C4D1. Initiation of nivolumab under 1 year after ASCT led to exclusion of patients. Reports described newly diagnosed patients as having lower baseline TCR diversity than healthy donors.

Relapse after autologous stem cell transplantation occurred in every patient, and brentuximab vedotin exposure varied. The germline gives CDR1 SGHVS, CDR2 FQNEAQ. The CDR3 runs to 15 residues. Trimming cost V 1 base and J 7 bases, with 11 bases left between them. Sequencing used immunoSEQ multiplex PCR; TCRdb keeps in-frame clones, though not all of them. The top ten clones hold 15% of a sample with 55,000 to 65,000 clones, 80% to 90% of them seen once. Worth noting for this clone: The antigen remains unidentified.

This chain connects TRBV7-8 to TRBJ1-6; maybe TRBD1 (6 bases). The origin of this receptor is a human donor with classical Hodgkin lymphoma. Sequencing was performed on peripheral blood mononuclear cells (PBMCs), taken at baseline. This CDR3 reads CASSLGTELNSPLHF. The CDR3 DNA is TGTGCCAGCAGCTTAGGGACAGAATTGAATTCACCCCTCCACTTT. Complete variable domain (other parts from reference TRBV7-8 and TRBJ1-6): GAGVSQSPRYKVAKRGQDVALRCDPISGHVSLFWYQQALGQGPEFLTYFQNEAQLDKSGLPSDRFFAERPEGSVSTLKIQRTQQEDSAVYLCASSLGTELNSPLHFGNGTRLTVT.